Listed here are 25 T cell receptor beta chains from one sample, sequenced in a study of T cells in localized non-small cell lung cancer. TCRdb's copy holds only in-frame clones and misses some; the assay was immunoSEQ multiplex PCR. Of over 750 clones listed, about 26% are singletons. The material sequenced was normal lung tissue next to the tumor, taken before any cancer treatment. These receptors originate from a man between 40 and 75 years old with stage II lung adenocarcinoma.

The chain combines TRBV6-8 with TRBJ2-7; TRBD1 matches at 7 bases. This CDR3 has 15 residues. With V trimmed by 5 bases and J by 6 bases, 13 bases remained unmatched. In germline, CDR1 is MNHGY, CDR2 SAAAGT. The CDR3 here is CASSEGTASSLEQYF. The DNA for the CDR3 is TGTGCCAGCAGTGAGGGGACAGCGTCTTCCCTCGAGCAGTACTTC.

A few counts support this clone. The conserved phenylalanine or tryptophan normally closing the CDR3 is absent here, so this likely arose from a read error. No DNA is shown, since the ends of the CDR3 on it are uncertain; the CDR3 is the one TCRdb lists. The J gene is TRBJ2-6, the V gene TRBV6-8. The CDR3 spans 13 amino acids, including both terminal residues. The V gene's germline CDR1 is MNHGY and CDR2 SAAAGT. The CDR3 reads CASSLAGRESYLI.

This chain uses TRBV5-1 with TRBJ2-7, with 7 bases fitting TRBD1. The V and J ends lost 1 base and 6 bases, in that order; junction bases with no gene match: 10. Germline V lookup: CDR1 SGHRS, CDR2 YFSETQ. The CDR3 is 15 residues long. CDR3 sequence reads: CASSLLSQGVTEQYF. In DNA form, the CDR3 reads TGCGCCAGCAGCTTGTTGTCCCAGGGGGTAACCGAGCAGTACTTC. The whole variable domain, remainder taken from reference TRBV5-1 and TRBJ2-7, is KAGVTQTPRYLIKTRGQQVTLSCSPISGHRSVSWYQQTPGQGLQFLFEYFSETQRNKGNFPGRFSGRQFSNSRSEMNVSTLELGDSALYLCASSLLSQGVTEQYFGPGTRLTVT.

Here the CDR3 reads CASSFFGAGDEQFF. The CDR3 DNA is TGTGCCAGTAGTTTTTTTGGAGCGGGAGATGAGCAGTTCTTC. The rearrangement uses TRBV19 and TRBJ2-1; 8 bases map to TRBD2. Germline CDR1 LNHDA, CDR2 SQIVND (reference sequence). With 5 bases clipped from V and 8 bases from J, the junction kept 8 bases outside the gene matches. The length of the CDR3 is 14 residues. Drawing the rest from reference TRBV19 and TRBJ2-1, the complete variable domain is DGGITQSPKYLFRKEGQNVTLSCEQNLNHDAMYWYRQDPGQGLRLIYYSQIVNDFQKGDIAEGYSVSREKKESFPLTVTSAQKNPTAFYLCASSFFGAGDEQFFGPGTRLTVL.

The chain has TRBV19 and TRBJ2-1; D gene unclear. The length of the CDR3 is 14 residues. Trimming left V 6 bases short and J 7 bases short, with 16 bases between. From germline, CDR1 is LNHDA and CDR2 SQIVND (reference sequence). CDR3 bases: TGTGCCAGTAGCAGAGACGTCCGGTGGAATGAGCAGTTCTTC. Protein product: CASSRDVRWNEQFF.

The chain is built from TRBV7-2 and TRBJ1-1; D is unclear. The CDR3 is made up of 13 amino acids. Looked up from germline, CDR1 is SGHTA and CDR2 is FQGNSA. V lost 5 bases to trimming and J lost 1 base, with 8 bases between them. The CDR3 here is CASSKEGNTEAFF. As DNA, the CDR3 is TGTGCCAGCAGCAAGGAGGGGAACACTGAAGCTTTCTTT.

In DNA, the CDR3 is TGTGCCAGTAGTTGGGCGGACACGGCCTACGAGCAGTACTTC. It is translated as CASSWADTAYEQYF. The chain links TRBV19 to TRBJ2-7; tentative D call: TRBD1 (5 bases). The germline CDR1 and CDR2 sequences are LNHDA and SQIVND (reference sequence). Trimming cost V 5 bases and J 2 bases, with 13 bases left between them. This CDR3 has 14 amino acids.

V usage is TRBV11-3 and J usage is TRBJ2-2; D might be TRBD2 (7 bases). The CDR3 runs 15 residues. The V and J ends lost 3 bases and 6 bases respectively, with 14 bases between them. The germline CDR1 and CDR2 sequences are SGHNT and YENEEA. The CDR3: CASSFLSGGPGELFF. The CDR3, as DNA: TGTGCCAGCAGCTTTTTGTCGGGGGGCCCCGGGGAGCTGTTTTTT.

This sequence joins TRBV11-3 and TRBJ2-5; no clear D gene. The CDR3 runs 14 residues. Trimming stripped 5 bases from V and 0 bases from J, with 10 bases between. CDR1 and CDR2 from the germline V gene are SGHNT and YENEEA. The CDR3: CASSVTAYQETQYF. The CDR3 nucleotides read TGTGCCAGCAGCGTTACAGCTTACCAAGAGACCCAGTACTTC.

This clone is labeled as medium-sized (0.01 to 0.1%). The chain links TRBV11-3 to TRBJ2-1, with 7 positions matching TRBD2. V was pared by 3 bases and J by 7 bases, with 6 bases of the junction left unmatched. The CDR3 contains 14 residues. Germline V lookup: CDR1 SGHNT, CDR2 YENEEA. The CDR3 sequence is CASSFWTRANEQFF. The CDR3 DNA reads as TGTGCCAGCAGCTTTTGGACTAGAGCTAATGAGCAGTTCTTC.

The rearrangement uses TRBV11-3 and TRBJ2-3; D is perhaps TRBD1 (5 bases). The germline CDR1 and CDR2 sequences are SGHNT and YENEEA. The V end lost 2 bases, the J end lost 4 bases, and 10 bases lay between the germline ends. The CDR3 is 14 residues long. The CDR3 here is CASSLTGAPDTQYF. DNA of the CDR3: TGTGCCAGCAGCTTAACTGGGGCCCCAGATACGCAGTATTTT. Variable domain in full (rest from reference TRBV11-3 and TRBJ2-3): EAGVVQSPRYKIIEKKQPVAFWCNPISGHNTLYWYLQNLGQGPELLIRYENEEAVDDSQLPKDRFSAERLKGVDSTLKIQPAELGDSAVYLCASSLTGAPDTQYFGPGTRLTVL.

The V and J genes are TRBV28 and TRBJ1-3; no definite D call. Germline assignment: CDR1 MDHEN and CDR2 SYDVKM. The germline V and J ends were trimmed by 5 bases and 0 bases, with 2 bases remaining between them. This CDR3 has 12 amino acids. The CDR3 here is CASSNSGNTIYF. The CDR3 DNA reads TGTGCCAGCAGTAACTCTGGAAACACCATATATTTT.

This clone was seen a handful of times. The chain links TRBV11-3 to TRBJ1-2; maybe TRBD1 (6 bases). Germline loops: CDR1 SGHNT, CDR2 YENEEA. The CDR3 has 15 amino acids. V was cut by 4 bases and J by 4 bases, with 16 bases left in between. The CDR3 DNA sequence: TGTGCCAGCAGCTCTCCGGGGGCAGGCTTCTATGGCTACACCTTC. Translating gives CASSSPGAGFYGYTF.

The rearrangement joins TRBV11-3 to TRBJ2-3, with 8 bases identical to TRBD2. Germline V gene sequence: CDR1 SGHNT, CDR2 YENEEA. The V and J ends lost 6 bases and 4 bases, in that order; junction bases with no gene match: 6. The CDR3 loop spans 14 amino acids. CDR3 region: CASSWTSFSDTQYF. As DNA, the CDR3 is TGTGCCAGCAGTTGGACTAGCTTTTCAGATACGCAGTATTTT.

The rearrangement joins TRBV5-1 to TRBJ2-7, with 7 bases identical to TRBD2. Per germline, CDR1 SGHRS and CDR2 YFSETQ. V gave up 0 bases and J gave up 7 bases; unmatched junction bases: 10. This CDR3 contains 15 residues. CDR3 in DNA: TGCGCCAGCAGCTTGGATACGCGGGGGACGGGGGAGCAGTACTTC. This codes for CASSLDTRGTGEQYF. Using reference TRBV5-1 and TRBJ2-7 for the parts outside the CDR3, the full variable domain is KAGVTQTPRYLIKTRGQQVTLSCSPISGHRSVSWYQQTPGQGLQFLFEYFSETQRNKGNFPGRFSGRQFSNSRSEMNVSTLELGDSALYLCASSLDTRGTGEQYFGPGTRLTVT.

The V gene is TRBV11-1, the J gene TRBJ1-3; 7 bases are a match to TRBD1. The V and J ends lost 5 bases and 0 bases, in that order; junction bases with no gene match: 4. In germline, CDR1 is SGHAT, CDR2 FQDESV (reference sequence). CDR3 length equals 15 residues. The chain's CDR3 is CASSRDSSSGNTIYF. In nucleotides, the CDR3 is TGTGCCAGCAGCCGGGACAGTAGCTCTGGAAACACCATATATTTT.

The rearrangement joins TRBV7-1 to TRBJ1-1, with a possible D match to TRBD1 (6 bases). TRBV7-1 is identified as an open reading frame with a role that is uncertain. CDR3 length equals 13 residues. Trimming took 5 bases from V and 7 from J, leaving 14 bases between them. The CDR3 spells CASSVTQGNEAFF. In DNA, the CDR3 is TGTGCCAGCAGCGTCACACAGGGTAATGAAGCTTTCTTT.

V and J are TRBV11-3 and TRBJ2-1; 7 bases are shared with TRBD2. V was pared by 8 bases and J by 5 bases, with 12 bases of the junction left unmatched. Germline assignment: CDR1 SGHNT and CDR2 YENEEA. The CDR3 spans 15 residues. CDR3 DNA: TGTGCCAGCTCCCCGGGAGGCGGGACCGACAATGAGCAGTTCTTC. This translates into CASSPGGGTDNEQFF.

By share, this clone ranks as medium-sized. The chain recombines TRBV11-3 with TRBJ2-6; D not certain. From germline, CDR1 is SGHNT and CDR2 YENEEA. The CDR3 spans 15 residues. V lost 3 bases to trimming and J lost 0 bases, with 6 bases between them. The CDR3 DNA is TGTGCCAGCAGCTTTCAACACTCTGGGGCCAACGTCCTGACTTTC. It yields the protein CASSFQHSGANVLTF.

By proportion, this clone is medium-sized. This rearrangement joins TRBV9 to TRBJ2-2; 7 bases align to TRBD1. The V gene end was trimmed by 4 bases and the J gene end by 4 bases; junction bases not matched to a gene: 22. Looked up from germline, CDR1 is SGDLS and CDR2 is YYNGEE. CDR3 length equals 20 residues. The CDR3 DNA is TGTGCCAGCAGCACGGGACAGACCCCGCGGAGCAAAAGGCTCACCGGGGAGCTGTTTTTT. Amino acids: CASSTGQTPRSKRLTGELFF.

This clone has just a few counts. The genes are TRBV19 and TRBJ2-7; D gene ambiguous. The CDR3 is 12 amino acids. The V gene's germline CDR1 is LNHDA and CDR2 SQIVND (reference sequence). Trimming shortened V by 4 bases and J by 7 bases, and 11 bases separated the two germline ends. CDR3 DNA: TGTGCCAGTAGTAATCCTTTGGGGGAGCAGTACTTC. As protein: CASSNPLGEQYF.

The rearrangement uses TRBV28 and TRBJ2-5; a possible D gene is TRBD1 (6 bases). This CDR3 is 19 amino acids long. Trimming took 5 bases from V and 0 from J, leaving 25 bases between them. CDR1 MDHEN and CDR2 SYDVKM come from the germline V gene. In DNA form, the CDR3 reads TGTGCCAGCAGTCGGGATACCGCGACAGGACCAATGTACCAAGAGACCCAGTACTTC. Encoded protein: CASSRDTATGPMYQETQYF.

This clone was seen a handful of times. The rearrangement uses TRBV9 and TRBJ1-1, with 7 positions matching TRBD1. This CDR3 is built from 15 residues. V shed 4 bases, J shed 0 bases, and the junction held 6 bases outside the gene matches. CDR1 SGDLS and CDR2 YYNGEE come from the germline V gene. CDR3 in amino acids: CASSPQGGMNTEAFF. The CDR3 coding sequence is TGTGCCAGCAGCCCGCAGGGGGGGATGAACACTGAAGCTTTCTTT.

The J gene is TRBJ1-5, the V gene TRBV19, with 10 bases lining up with TRBD1. J gave up 6 bases and V 6 bases, and 14 bases lay outside the gene matches. Germline assignment: CDR1 LNHDA and CDR2 SQIVND (reference sequence). This CDR3 comprises 17 residues. CDR3 nucleotides: TGTGCCAGTAGCATCCTAACCGGGACAGGGGTAAGTCAGCCCCAGCATTTT. It specifies CASSILTGTGVSQPQHF.

The CDR3 DNA reads as TGCAGCGTTGAACGCGGGGCGGGGGAGCAGTACTTC. Its protein product is CSVERGAGEQYF. The chain is built from TRBV29-1 and TRBJ2-7, with D tentatively TRBD2 (6 bases). The germline gives CDR1 SQVTM, CDR2 ANQGSEA. V lost 2 bases, J lost 7 bases, and 12 bases lay in between. This CDR3 contains 12 residues.